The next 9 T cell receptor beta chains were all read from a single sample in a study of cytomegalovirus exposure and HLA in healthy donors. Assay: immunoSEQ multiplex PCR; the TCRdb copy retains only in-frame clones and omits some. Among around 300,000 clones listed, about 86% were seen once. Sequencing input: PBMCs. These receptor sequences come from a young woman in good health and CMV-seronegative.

The CDR3, as DNA: TGTGCCAGCAGGAAGACAGGGATTAATTCACCCCTCCACTTT. Its protein is CASRKTGINSPLHF. The rearrangement uses TRBV2 and TRBJ1-6; 7 bases are a match to TRBD1. The CDR3 runs 14 residues. CDR1 and CDR2 from the germline V gene are SNHLY and FYNNEI. Losses at the gene ends were 6 bases for V and 6 bases for J; bases not matched to a gene: 5.

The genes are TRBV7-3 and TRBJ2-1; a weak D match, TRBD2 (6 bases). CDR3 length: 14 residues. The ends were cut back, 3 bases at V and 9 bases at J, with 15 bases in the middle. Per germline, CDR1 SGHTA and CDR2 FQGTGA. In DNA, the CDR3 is TGTGCCAGCAGCTTTACTCACGGAGGGACTGAGCAGTTCTTC. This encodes CASSFTHGGTEQFF. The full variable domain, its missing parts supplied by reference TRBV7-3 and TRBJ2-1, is GAGVSQTPSNKVTEKGKYVELRCDPISGHTALYWYRQSLGQGPEFLIYFQGTGAADDSGLPNDRFFAVRPEGSVSTLKIQRTERGDSAVYLCASSFTHGGTEQFFGPGTRLTVL.

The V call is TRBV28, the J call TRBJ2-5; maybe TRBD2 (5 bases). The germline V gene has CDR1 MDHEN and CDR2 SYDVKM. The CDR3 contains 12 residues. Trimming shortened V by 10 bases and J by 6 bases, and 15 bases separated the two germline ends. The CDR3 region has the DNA TGTGCCATCTCCGGACTGCGGCAGACCCAGTACTTC. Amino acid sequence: CAISGLRQTQYF.

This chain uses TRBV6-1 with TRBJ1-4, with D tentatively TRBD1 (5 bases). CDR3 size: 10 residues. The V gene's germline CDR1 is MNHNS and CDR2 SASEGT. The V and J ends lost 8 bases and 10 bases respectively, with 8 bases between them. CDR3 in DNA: TGTGCCAGCTCGCAGGGAAAACTGTTTTTT. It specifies CASSQGKLFF.

The CDR3 region has the DNA TGCAGCGTAGATAACAGGGTCTTATCGACGGCCGAGCAGTTCTTC. It encodes CSVDNRVLSTAEQFF. V is TRBV29-1 and J is TRBJ2-1, with a possible D match to TRBD1 (6 bases). Germline lookup yields CDR1 SQVTM and CDR2 ANQGSEA. V was shortened by 6 bases and J by 10 bases, with 25 bases between the two germline ends. The CDR3 length is 15 residues.

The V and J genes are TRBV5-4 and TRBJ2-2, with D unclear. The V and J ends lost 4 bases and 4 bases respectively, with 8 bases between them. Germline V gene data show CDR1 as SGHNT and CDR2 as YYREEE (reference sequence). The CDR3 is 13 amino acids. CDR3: CASSPYSTGELFF. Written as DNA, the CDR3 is TGTGCCAGCAGCCCTTACAGCACCGGGGAGCTGTTTTTT. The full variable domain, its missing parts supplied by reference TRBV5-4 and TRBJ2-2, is ETGVTQSPTHLIKTRGQQVTLRCSSQSGHNTVSWYQQALGQGPQFIFQYYREEENGRGNFPPRFSGLQFPNYSSELNVNALELDDSALYLCASSPYSTGELFFGEGSRLTVL.

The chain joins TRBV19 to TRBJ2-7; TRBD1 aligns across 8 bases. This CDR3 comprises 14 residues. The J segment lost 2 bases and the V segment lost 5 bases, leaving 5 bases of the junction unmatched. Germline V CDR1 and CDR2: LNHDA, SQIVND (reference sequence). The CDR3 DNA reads TGTGCCAGTAGTTCGGACAGGGTGGCCTACGAGCAGTACTTC. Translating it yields CASSSDRVAYEQYF.

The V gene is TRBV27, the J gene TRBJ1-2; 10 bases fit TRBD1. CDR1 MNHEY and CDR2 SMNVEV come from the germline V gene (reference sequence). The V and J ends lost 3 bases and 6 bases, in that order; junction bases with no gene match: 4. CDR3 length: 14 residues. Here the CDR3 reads CASSFGQGVNGYTF. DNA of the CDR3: TGTGCCAGCAGTTTCGGACAGGGGGTGAATGGCTACACCTTC.

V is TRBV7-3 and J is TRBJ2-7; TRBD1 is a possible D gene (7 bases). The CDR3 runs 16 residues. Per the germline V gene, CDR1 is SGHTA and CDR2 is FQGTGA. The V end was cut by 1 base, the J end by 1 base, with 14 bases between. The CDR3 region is CASSLNGRGVSYEQYF. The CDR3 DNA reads TGTGCCAGCAGCTTAAACGGCAGGGGGGTTTCCTACGAGCAGTACTTC.